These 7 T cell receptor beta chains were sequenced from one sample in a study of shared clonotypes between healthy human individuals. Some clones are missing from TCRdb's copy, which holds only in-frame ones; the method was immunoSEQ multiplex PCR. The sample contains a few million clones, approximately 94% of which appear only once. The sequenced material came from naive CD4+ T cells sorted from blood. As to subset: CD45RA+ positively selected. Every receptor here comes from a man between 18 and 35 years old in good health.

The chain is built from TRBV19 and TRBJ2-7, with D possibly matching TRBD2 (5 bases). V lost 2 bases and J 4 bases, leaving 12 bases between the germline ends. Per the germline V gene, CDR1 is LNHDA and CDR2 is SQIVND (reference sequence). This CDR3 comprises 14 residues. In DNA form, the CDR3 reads TGTGCCAGTAGTATATCCGGGGTTGGTTACGAGCAGTACTTC. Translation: CASSISGVGYEQYF.

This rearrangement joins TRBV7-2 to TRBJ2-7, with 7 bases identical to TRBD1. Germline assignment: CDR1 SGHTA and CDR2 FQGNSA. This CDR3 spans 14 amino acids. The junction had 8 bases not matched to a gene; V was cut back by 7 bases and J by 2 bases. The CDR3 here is CASNRQGGPYEQYF. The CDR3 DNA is TGTGCCAGCAACCGACAGGGTGGGCCCTACGAGCAGTACTTC.

The CDR3 here is CASSGSFYQPQHF. In DNA form, the CDR3 reads TGTGCCAGTAGTGGGTCCTTTTATCAGCCCCAGCATTTT. The V and J genes are TRBV19 and TRBJ1-5; D gene unclear. CDR3 length equals 13 residues. Per germline, CDR1 LNHDA and CDR2 SQIVND (reference sequence). Between the trimmed V and J ends, which lost 5 bases and 5 bases, there was a span of 10 bases.

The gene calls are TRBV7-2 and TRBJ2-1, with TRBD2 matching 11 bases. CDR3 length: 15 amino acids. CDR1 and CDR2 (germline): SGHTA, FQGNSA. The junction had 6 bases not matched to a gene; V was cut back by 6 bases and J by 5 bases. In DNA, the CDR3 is TGTGCCAGCAGTACCCCGGGACTAGCGGACAATGAGCAGTTCTTC. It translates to CASSTPGLADNEQFF.

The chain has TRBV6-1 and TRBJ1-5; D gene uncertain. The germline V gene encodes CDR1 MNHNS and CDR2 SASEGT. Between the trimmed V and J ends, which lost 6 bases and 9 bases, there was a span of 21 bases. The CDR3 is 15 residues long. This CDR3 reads CASSSSRSRLMPQHF. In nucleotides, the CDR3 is TGTGCCAGCAGCTCTTCTCGATCGAGGTTAATGCCCCAGCATTTT.

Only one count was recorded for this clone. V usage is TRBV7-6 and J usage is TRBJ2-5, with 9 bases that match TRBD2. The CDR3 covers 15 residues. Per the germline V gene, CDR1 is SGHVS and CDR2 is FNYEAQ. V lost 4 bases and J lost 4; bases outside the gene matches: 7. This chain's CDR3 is CASSSQPGLAETQYF. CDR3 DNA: TGTGCCAGCAGCTCCCAGCCGGGACTAGCAGAGACCCAGTACTTC.

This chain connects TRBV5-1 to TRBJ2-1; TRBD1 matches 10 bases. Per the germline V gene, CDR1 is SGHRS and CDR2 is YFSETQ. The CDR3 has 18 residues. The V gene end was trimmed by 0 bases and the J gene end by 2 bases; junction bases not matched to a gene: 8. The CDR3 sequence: CASSLDPLGTGAYNEQFF. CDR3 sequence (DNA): TGCGCCAGCAGCTTGGACCCCCTCGGGACAGGGGCCTACAATGAGCAGTTCTTC.